These 30 T cell receptor beta chains were all obtained from the same sample, sequenced in a study of shared clonotypes between healthy human individuals. The protocol was immunoSEQ multiplex PCR, while the TCRdb copy is restricted to in-frame clones and leaves out a portion. The sample holds 2 million to 2.5 million clones; roughly 93% are singletons and the top ten take under 0.45%. The sequenced sample consisted of naive CD4+ T cells from PBMCs. Sample subset: CD45RA+ positively selected. Receptors originate from a man aged 18 to 30 in good health. Some clones in this sample may be carry-over from other donors' samples.

This clone was picked up a small number of times. The chain combines TRBV7-9 with TRBJ1-2; D not certain. Germline CDR1 SEHNR, CDR2 FQNEAQ (reference sequence). V was pared by 2 bases and J by 7 bases, with 5 bases between. The CDR3 length is 11 residues. The CDR3 coding sequence is TGTGCCAGCAGCTTAATGGCTGGCTACACCTTC. Amino acids: CASSLMAGYTF.

The chain couples TRBV10-1 to TRBJ1-4, with 7 positions matching TRBD1. Germline V gene sequence: CDR1 WNHNN, CDR2 SYGVQD (reference sequence). This CDR3 is built from 17 residues. Losses at the gene ends were 3 bases for V and 8 bases for J; bases not matched to a gene: 15. CDR3 sequence: CASSDSGLGTETEKLFF. CDR3 bases: TGCGCCAGCAGTGATTCTGGATTGGGGACAGAAACAGAAAAACTGTTTTTT.

The rearrangement links TRBV6-1 to TRBJ1-3, with D uncertain. CDR3 size: 15 residues. Germline V lookup: CDR1 MNHNS, CDR2 SASEGT. The V and J ends lost 3 bases and 5 bases respectively, with 14 bases between them. CDR3 bases: TGTGCCAGCAGTGACAGTCCTTTCACTCGAAACACCATATATTTT. Translated, it gives CASSDSPFTRNTIYF.

This clone came up once. The J gene is TRBJ2-7, the V gene TRBV5-1; D might be TRBD1 (6 bases). The CDR3 extends over 14 amino acids. Germline V gene sequence: CDR1 SGHRS, CDR2 YFSETQ. V lost 4 bases, J lost 1 base, and 12 bases lay in between. CDR3 nucleotide sequence: TGCGCCAGCAGCACCTGGACAGATTCCTACGAGCAGTACTTC. Its translation: CASSTWTDSYEQYF.

This clone was seen just once. The genes are TRBV7-9 and TRBJ1-2; a possible D gene is TRBD1 (6 bases). Germline CDR1 and CDR2: SEHNR and FQNEAQ (reference sequence). Trimming removed 2 bases from V and 7 bases from J, with 14 bases in between. This CDR3 has 14 residues. CDR3 bases: TGTGCCAGCAGCTTATCAGCAGGGGCTGGTGGCTACACCTTC. This gives the protein CASSLSAGAGGYTF.

The rearrangement uses TRBV7-2 and TRBJ1-3; D remains unclear. Looked up from germline, CDR1 is SGHTA and CDR2 is FQGNSA. This CDR3 is 15 amino acids long. V lost 4 bases, J lost 2 bases, and 12 bases lay in between. Written as DNA, the CDR3 is TGTGCCAGCAGCTCGTGGGGAGGCGCTGGAAACACCATATATTTT. Protein sequence: CASSSWGGAGNTIYF.

V is TRBV12-5 and J is TRBJ2-5, with D hard to call. Germline CDR1 is LGHNT and CDR2 is FRNRAP. The ends were cut back, 2 bases at V and 1 base at J, with 5 bases in the middle. The CDR3 is 13 residues long. In nucleotides, the CDR3 is TGTGCTAGTGGTTTGTCCAGCCAAGAGACCCAGTACTTC. The encoded protein is CASGLSSQETQYF.

The chain has TRBV19 and TRBJ2-7, with 9 bases identical to TRBD1. Germline V gene lookup returns CDR1 LNHDA and CDR2 SQIVND (reference sequence). The CDR3 runs 14 residues. The V gene end was trimmed by 9 bases and the J gene end by 6 bases; junction bases not matched to a gene: 12. The CDR3 region has the DNA TGTGCCAGCAAGAAGGACAGGGGAGGTCTCGAGCAGTACTTC. It specifies CASKKDRGGLEQYF.

V usage is TRBV7-6 and J usage is TRBJ2-3; 11 bases agree with TRBD2. V was pared by 6 bases and J by 3 bases, with 11 bases of the junction left unmatched. Germline V gives CDR1 SGHVS, CDR2 FNYEAQ. This CDR3 region has 17 residues. The CDR3 DNA reads TGTGCCAGCAGACCGGGTAGCGGGAGGGCCGGGACAGATACGCAGTATTTT. It encodes CASRPGSGRAGTDTQYF.

J is TRBJ2-3 and V is TRBV29-1, with 8 bases identical to TRBD2. Germline lookup yields CDR1 SQVTM and CDR2 ANQGSEA. The CDR3 length is 15 residues. Unmatched junction bases numbered 10, after V lost 6 bases and J lost 2 bases. CDR3 loop: CSVGKGTSDTDTQYF. The CDR3 nucleotides are TGCAGCGTGGGGAAGGGGACTAGTGACACAGATACGCAGTATTTT.

CDR3 sequence: CASSRPQNSYEQYF. The CDR3 nucleotides read TGCGCCAGCAGCCGACCCCAGAACTCCTACGAGCAGTACTTC. This sequence joins TRBV5-1 and TRBJ2-7; D call uncertain. V was trimmed by 4 bases and J by 0 bases, leaving 11 bases between them. Germline values: CDR1 SGHRS, CDR2 YFSETQ. This CDR3 has 14 residues. Using reference TRBV5-1 and TRBJ2-7 for the parts outside the CDR3, the full variable domain is KAGVTQTPRYLIKTRGQQVTLSCSPISGHRSVSWYQQTPGQGLQFLFEYFSETQRNKGNFPGRFSGRQFSNSRSEMNVSTLELGDSALYLCASSRPQNSYEQYFGPGTRLTVT.

The rearrangement links TRBV7-2 to TRBJ1-4, with a possible D match to TRBD1 (5 bases). V gave up 3 bases and J gave up 4 bases, with 9 bases separating them. The CDR3 is made up of 14 amino acids. Germline values: CDR1 SGHTA, CDR2 FQGNSA. The CDR3 DNA reads TGTGCCAGCAGCTTTACCAGGGATAATGAAAAACTGTTTTTT. This translates into CASSFTRDNEKLFF.

The J gene is TRBJ2-7, the V gene TRBV6-1, with D perhaps TRBD1 (6 bases). The V end lost 3 bases, the J end lost 3 bases, and 15 bases lay between the germline ends. This CDR3 is built from 15 residues. CDR1 is MNHNS, CDR2 SASEGT, per germline. The CDR3 sequence is CASSDYGRGRYEQYF. DNA of the CDR3: TGTGCCAGCAGTGATTATGGCAGGGGTCGCTACGAGCAGTACTTC.

The chain uses TRBV20-1 and TRBJ1-4; D is unresolved. V was shortened by 0 bases and J by 9 bases, with 5 bases between the two germline ends. Germline CDR1 is DFQATT and CDR2 is SNEGSKA (reference sequence). This CDR3 has 11 amino acids. This chain's CDR3 is CSARDPQKLFF. The CDR3, as DNA: TGCAGTGCTAGAGATCCCCAAAAACTGTTTTTT.

As DNA, the CDR3 is TGTGCCAGCAGCCTGAAGCCATACGGGGACAGGGACAATGAGCAGTTCTTC. Encoded protein: CASSLKPYGDRDNEQFF. This chain connects TRBV4-2 to TRBJ2-1, with 9 bases matching TRBD1. Losses at the gene ends were 4 bases for V and 5 bases for J; bases not matched to a gene: 12. Looked up from germline, CDR1 is LGHNA and CDR2 is YNFKEQ. This CDR3 comprises 17 residues.

The chain joins TRBV19 to TRBJ2-7; D possibly corresponds to TRBD2 (6 bases). This CDR3 spans 15 amino acids. V was cut by 3 bases and J by 5 bases, with 17 bases left in between. Per germline, CDR1 LNHDA and CDR2 SQIVND (reference sequence). The CDR3 DNA reads as TGTGCCAGTAGTATTCAGGGAGGTTCCCCGAACGAGCAGTACTTC. Residues: CASSIQGGSPNEQYF.

V gene TRBV28 combines with J gene TRBJ2-5; D is uncertain. The CDR3 totals 14 residues. Between the trimmed V and J ends, which lost 2 bases and 2 bases, there was a span of 9 bases. Germline CDR1 MDHEN, CDR2 SYDVKM. The CDR3 nucleotides are TGTGCCAGCAGTTTAGAACAGATACAAGAGACCCAGTACTTC. Amino acid sequence: CASSLEQIQETQYF.

The rearrangement uses TRBV28 and TRBJ2-7; D is perhaps TRBD1 (5 bases). The V gene's germline CDR1 is MDHEN and CDR2 SYDVKM. Trimming left V 6 bases short and J 3 bases short, with 15 bases between. This CDR3 contains 14 residues. This CDR3 is CASREGQGLYEQYF. CDR3 nucleotide sequence: TGTGCCAGCAGGGAAGGGCAGGGTCTCTACGAGCAGTACTTC.

The chain uses TRBV7-9 and TRBJ2-5, with a possible D match to TRBD2 (6 bases). Germline V gene data show CDR1 as SEHNR and CDR2 as FQNEAQ (reference sequence). Trimming shortened V by 6 bases and J by 3 bases, and 8 bases separated the two germline ends. There are 12 residues in the CDR3. The CDR3 DNA sequence: TGTGCCAGCAGGCGGAGGGAAGAGACCCAGTACTTC. Protein product: CASRRREETQYF.

The gene calls are TRBV5-4 and TRBJ1-4; 9 bases are a match to TRBD1. Germline CDR1 is SGHNT and CDR2 is YYREEE (reference sequence). The CDR3 totals 16 residues. Unmatched junction bases numbered 8, after V lost 2 bases and J lost 6 bases. The CDR3 DNA follows: TGTGCCAGCAGCTTAGGTAAAACAGGGGGCCATGAAAAACTGTTTTTT. Translating it yields CASSLGKTGGHEKLFF.

The chain joins TRBV6-1 to TRBJ2-3; 7 nucleotides agree with TRBD1. The CDR3 is 15 residues long. Germline assignment: CDR1 MNHNS and CDR2 SASEGT. Trimming cost V 6 bases and J 4 bases; bases outside gene matches: 10. Here the CDR3 reads CASSKRQGGADTQYF. The CDR3 DNA reads TGTGCCAGCAGCAAAAGACAGGGCGGTGCAGATACGCAGTATTTT.

The V call is TRBV13, the J call TRBJ1-4; 9 nucleotides agree with TRBD1. The germline V gene encodes CDR1 PRHDT and CDR2 FYEKMQ (reference sequence). The V gene end was trimmed by 5 bases and the J gene end by 2 bases; junction bases not matched to a gene: 3. The CDR3 totals 15 residues. The CDR3 region is CASSITGGTNEKLFF. As DNA, the CDR3 is TGTGCCAGCAGCATTACAGGGGGCACTAATGAAAAACTGTTTTTT.

This chain links TRBV28 with TRBJ1-5, with TRBD1 matching 8 bases. With V trimmed by 6 bases and J by 5 bases, 6 bases remained unmatched. The CDR3 sequence is 14 residues long. The germline CDR1 and CDR2 sequences are MDHEN and SYDVKM. CDR3 bases: TGTGCCAGCAGACAAACAGGGGGACATCAGCCCCAGCATTTT. Encoded protein: CASRQTGGHQPQHF.

The chain carries TRBV29-1 and TRBJ2-5, with TRBD2 matching 7 bases. Germline CDR1 SQVTM, CDR2 ANQGSEA. The length of the CDR3 is 14 residues. The J segment lost 5 bases and the V segment lost 6 bases, leaving 12 bases of the junction unmatched. The CDR3, as DNA: TGCAGCGTCGATGGGGGGGGTGATCGGGAGACCCAGTACTTC. Translating it yields CSVDGGGDRETQYF.

The genes are TRBV13 and TRBJ1-1; D gene ambiguous. Germline CDR1 is PRHDT and CDR2 is FYEKMQ (reference sequence). The V and J ends lost 3 bases and 6 bases respectively, with 8 bases between them. CDR3 size: 12 residues. The CDR3 reads CASSLVGAEAFF. DNA for the CDR3: TGTGCCAGCAGCTTGGTGGGTGCTGAAGCTTTCTTT.

The rearrangement links TRBV18 to TRBJ2-4; 8 positions agree with TRBD1. From germline, CDR1 is KGHSH and CDR2 LQKENI. This CDR3 is built from 15 residues. The V gene end was trimmed by 0 bases and the J gene end by 9 bases; junction bases not matched to a gene: 7. In DNA form, the CDR3 reads TGTGCCAGCTCACCACCGGGTCAGGGGGCGGGCATTCAGTACTTC. Its translation is CASSPPGQGAGIQYF.

This clone came up a few times. The V and J genes are TRBV28 and TRBJ1-1; 7 bases are shared with TRBD1. The CDR3 consists of 15 residues. Germline V CDR1 and CDR2: MDHEN, SYDVKM. V shed 6 bases and J 1 base; nucleotides not matched to a gene: 8. The CDR3 DNA reads TGTGCCAGCAGCCTAGACTGGACAGGGAACACTGAAGCTTTCTTT. Amino acid sequence: CASSLDWTGNTEAFF.

The chain carries TRBV6-5 and TRBJ2-1, with TRBD1 matching 7 bases. Trimming at V came to 6 bases and at J to 1 base, leaving 6 bases not matched to a gene. Germline CDR1 MNHEY, CDR2 SVGAGI. This CDR3 contains 15 residues. CDR3 DNA sequence: TGTGCCAGCAGCCGTGACAGGGCTTCCTACAATGAGCAGTTCTTC. This translates into CASSRDRASYNEQFF.

This rearrangement joins TRBV7-2 to TRBJ2-1; D is possibly TRBD2 (5 bases). The germline V and J ends were trimmed by 5 bases and 10 bases, with 12 bases remaining between them. The CDR3 has 12 amino acids. Germline V gene data show CDR1 as SGHTA and CDR2 as FQGNSA. The chain's CDR3 is CASSVDSREQFF. In DNA, the CDR3 is TGTGCCAGCAGCGTGGACTCACGGGAGCAGTTCTTC.

The chain carries TRBV28 and TRBJ1-3; D perhaps matches TRBD1 (5 bases). The CDR3 consists of 17 residues. The V end lost 8 bases, the J end lost 4 bases, and 24 bases lay between the germline ends. Per germline, CDR1 MDHEN and CDR2 SYDVKM. This chain's CDR3 is CASPPRGREMPGNTIYF. DNA for the CDR3: TGTGCCAGCCCCCCCCGGGGCAGGGAAATGCCCGGAAACACCATATATTTT.